Below are 7 T cell receptor beta chains sequenced from a single sample in a study of blood T cell repertoires in COVID-19. TCRdb keeps only in-frame clones here, not all; method: immunoSEQ multiplex PCR. The repertoire holds a few hundred thousand clones, with over 85% as singletons. The sample consisted of PBMCs or T cells enriched from blood (not recorded which). These receptors all come from a woman between 55 and 75 years old who had recovered from COVID-19.

The chain couples TRBV6-2 or TRBV6-3 to TRBJ1-5; 7 bases fit TRBD1. V gave up 4 bases and J gave up 7 bases; unmatched junction bases: 10. CDR3 length: 15 amino acids. CDR1 and CDR2 from the germline V gene are MNHEY and SVGEGT. CDR3 residues: CASSSPLQGRQPQHF. The CDR3 DNA reads as TGTGCCAGCAGTTCTCCACTACAGGGGCGACAGCCCCAGCATTTT.

V and J are TRBV9 and TRBJ2-3; possibly TRBD1 for D (6 bases). Trimming cost V 2 bases and J 0 bases, with 16 bases left between them. The CDR3 extends over 17 amino acids. Germline V gene data show CDR1 as SGDLS and CDR2 as YYNGEE. CDR3 sequence: CASSVAGTPPSTDTQYF. The CDR3 DNA sequence: TGTGCCAGCAGCGTCGCTGGGACACCTCCTAGCACAGATACGCAGTATTTT. Together with reference TRBV9 and TRBJ2-3, the CDR3 gives the full variable domain: DSGVTQTPKHLITATGQRVTLRCSPRSGDLSVYWYQQSLDQGLQFLIQYYNGEERAKGNILERFSAQQFPDLHSELNLSSLELGDSALYFCASSVAGTPPSTDTQYFGPGTRLTVL.

V usage is TRBV4-1 and J usage is TRBJ1-2, with 11 bases lining up with TRBD1. The CDR3 spans 19 residues. Germline CDR1 MGHRA, CDR2 YSYEKL. Trimming took 3 bases from V and 0 from J; bases not matched to a gene: 12. CDR3 sequence: CASSQRPPDRGQTNYGYTF. The CDR3 region has the DNA TGCGCCAGCAGCCAGAGGCCCCCGGACAGGGGGCAAACTAACTATGGCTACACCTTC.

The DNA of the CDR3 is TGTGCCAGCAGCTGGCGGACAGCCGAAGCTTTCTTT. Encoded protein: CASSWRTAEAFF. The genes are TRBV6-5 and TRBJ1-1; D perhaps matches TRBD1 (6 bases). Between the trimmed V and J ends, which lost 6 bases and 8 bases, there was a span of 13 bases. The CDR3 extends over 12 amino acids. The germline V gene encodes CDR1 MNHEY and CDR2 SVGAGI.

The chain joins TRBV11-3 to TRBJ2-1, with D tentatively TRBD2 (6 bases). This CDR3 spans 14 amino acids. Looked up from germline, CDR1 is SGHNT and CDR2 is YENEEA. V was shortened by 3 bases and J by 6 bases, with 12 bases between the two germline ends. The CDR3 DNA is TGTGCCAGCAGCTTTCATGGGGAGGTCAATGAGCAGTTCTTC. It translates to CASSFHGEVNEQFF.

The chain carries TRBV11-3 and TRBJ2-3, with 11 positions matching TRBD2. The CDR3 is 20 amino acids. CDR1 is SGHNT, CDR2 YENEEA, per germline. Unmatched junction bases numbered 16, after V lost 1 base and J lost 4 bases. The CDR3, as DNA: TGTGCCAGCAGCTTAGGTCGCGGTTTTGTGGGACTAGCGGTTTCAGATACGCAGTATTTT. Translated: CASSLGRGFVGLAVSDTQYF.

V gene TRBV18 combines with J gene TRBJ1-2; 10 positions agree with TRBD1. The CDR3 spans 15 residues. Germline V gene data show CDR1 as KGHSH and CDR2 as LQKENI. V was clipped by 4 bases and J by 5 bases; unmatched bases: 7. The CDR3 nucleotides are TGTGCCAGCTCACTCGGACAGGGGGATTCGTATGGCTACACCTTC. Protein sequence: CASSLGQGDSYGYTF.